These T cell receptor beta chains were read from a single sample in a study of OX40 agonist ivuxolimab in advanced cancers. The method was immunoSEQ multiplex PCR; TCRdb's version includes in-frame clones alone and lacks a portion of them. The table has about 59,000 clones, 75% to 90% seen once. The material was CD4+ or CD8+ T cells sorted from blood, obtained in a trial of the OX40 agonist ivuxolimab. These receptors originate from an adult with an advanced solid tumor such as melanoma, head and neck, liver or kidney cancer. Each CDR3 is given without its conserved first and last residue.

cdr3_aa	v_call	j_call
ASSPRLASGSTDTQY	TRBV18	TRBJ2-3
ASSLPSGNVYTGELF	TRBV11-3	TRBJ2-2
ASSPLGIRGRVRETQY	TRBV18	TRBJ2-5
ASSWDRPYEQY	TRBV7-9	TRBJ2-7
ASSLARHRGQETQY	TRBV5-1	TRBJ2-5
ASSPLGQPSGSGYGYT	TRBV18	TRBJ1-2
ASRLNGELF	TRBV5-1	TRBJ2-2
SVEEAGDDYGYT	TRBV29-1	TRBJ1-2
ASGLTGGNQPQH	TRBV12-5	TRBJ1-5
ASSSTGTGELF	TRBV7-7	TRBJ2-2
ASSLYKTYEQY	TRBV5-8	TRBJ2-7
ASSLSQTAGETQY	TRBV5-1	TRBJ2-5
ASIFGQATEAF	TRBV2	TRBJ1-1
AWSSGKLAYGYT	TRBV30	TRBJ1-2
ASSSKGFGGAETQY	TRBV4-3	TRBJ2-5
ASSLLSRFGRPTYNEQF	TRBV7-9	TRBJ2-1
ATSLGGANAGELF	TRBV15	TRBJ2-2
ASSSGSNTEAF	TRBV7-9	TRBJ1-1
ASSPRQKNTEAF	TRBV7-9	TRBJ1-1
AGTGYNQPQH	TRBV28	TRBJ1-5
ASSASGSGNTIY	TRBV6-5	TRBJ1-3
ASGLSEYNEQF	TRBV12-5	TRBJ2-1
ASSLEGGSTRDEQF	TRBV5-1	TRBJ2-1
ASSPQAGQETQY	TRBV7-3	TRBJ2-5
ASSEIGQGGKLF	TRBV2	TRBJ1-4
ASRTGQSLEQY	TRBV19	TRBJ2-7
ASREQLSGNTIY	TRBV6-1	TRBJ1-3
ASSDGTLSSYEQY	TRBV6-5	TRBJ2-7
ASSLTSGYKETQY	TRBV11-2	TRBJ2-5
ASRTGGGYGYT	TRBV2	TRBJ1-2
AISESGGTQPQH	TRBV10-3	TRBJ1-5
ASRSNRGWNTEAF	TRBV10-2	TRBJ1-1
AWSVRSQGTQPQH	TRBV30	TRBJ1-5
ASSTPKGRGPGNTIY	TRBV13	TRBJ1-3
ASSVTGGAGYGYT	TRBV7-3	TRBJ1-2
ASSSGQPNSPLH	TRBV5-1	TRBJ1-6
ASSRTDRADTQY	TRBV5-4	TRBJ2-3
ASSLAGWRVDEQF	TRBV7-9	TRBJ2-1
ASSLLGEVGGYNEQF	TRBV7-6	TRBJ2-1
ASTPGGRSSYNEQF	TRBV28	TRBJ2-1
AWSGGYGNTIY	TRBV30	TRBJ1-3